A selection of T cell receptor beta chains follows, all from one sample in a study of OX40 agonist ivuxolimab in advanced cancers. Sequencing was performed with immunoSEQ multiplex PCR; in TCRdb, only in-frame clones are kept and a portion is missing. Among around 64,000 clones listed, around 80% were seen once. The sample was CD4+ or CD8+ T cells sorted from blood, taken in a trial of the OX40 agonist ivuxolimab. Receptors were obtained from an adult with an advanced solid tumor such as melanoma, head and neck, liver or kidney cancer. Both conserved end residues are part of each CDR3. Each record gives: V gene, D gene, J gene, clone size, CDR3 DNA, CDR3 protein. D genes are given only for firm matches. Clone sizes are given selectively: once, few, many, or a class where the clone is expanded.

TRBV4-3	TRBD2	TRBJ2-3	NA	TGCGCCAGCAGCCTATCTCGGGGGGGCCGGACAGATACGCAGTATTTT	CASSLSRGGRTDTQYF
TRBV5-6	NA	TRBJ2-7	NA	TGTGCCAGCAGCTTGGCGTCCTACGAGCAGTACTTC	CASSLASYEQYF
TRBV5-4	NA	TRBJ2-5	once	TGTGCCAGCAGCTTGGAGAAGCGGCACTTGTACTTC	CASSLEKRHLYF
TRBV6-1	TRBD1	TRBJ1-2	NA	TGTGCCAGCAGTGAAGCGGCGGGACAGGCCCTTTATGGCTACACCTTC	CASSEAAGQALYGYTF
TRBV10-3	TRBD1	TRBJ1-1	NA	TGTGCCATCAGTGGGACAGGGATGACTGAAGCTTTCTTT	CAISGTGMTEAFF
TRBV5-1	NA	TRBJ2-2	NA	TGCGCCAGCAGCTTGGTAGCTAAGAACACCGGGGAGCTGTTTTTT	CASSLVAKNTGELFF
TRBV18	TRBD1	TRBJ2-7	NA	TGTGCCAGCTCATCCGACAGGGACGAGCAGTACTTC	CASSSDRDEQYF
TRBV5-5	NA	TRBJ1-2	NA	TGTGCCAGCAGCCCAGGGGAAGGCTACACCTTC	CASSPGEGYTF
TRBV6-1	NA	TRBJ2-5	NA	TGTGCCAGCAGTGGGAGCCAGGGAAACCAAGAGACCCAGTACTTC	CASSGSQGNQETQYF
TRBV15	NA	TRBJ2-5	NA	TGTGCCACCAGCAGAGCGGCAGGGGTGGAGACCCAGTACTTC	CATSRAAGVETQYF
TRBV19	NA	TRBJ1-5	NA	TGTGCCAGTAGTATCGAGACAGCTAATAGCAATCAGCCCCAGCATTTT	CASSIETANSNQPQHF
TRBV6-5	NA	TRBJ2-4	once	TGTGCCACCACCGAGGGGGAGGCCAAAAACATTCAGTACTTC	CATTEGEAKNIQYF
TRBV18	NA	TRBJ2-7	NA	TGTGCCAGCTCACCGGAGGTATCGGTTTACGAGCAGTACTTC	CASSPEVSVYEQYF
TRBV5-6	TRBD1	TRBJ2-3	NA	TGTGCCAGCAGCTTGTTCCGGGACAGTACGCAGTATTTT	CASSLFRDSTQYF
TRBV6-1	NA	TRBJ1-5	NA	TGTGCCAGCAGCCTACAGTCCAATCAGCCCCAGCATTTT	CASSLQSNQPQHF
TRBV19	NA	TRBJ2-1	NA	TGTGCCAGTAGTATGCCGGAGGGGATCTCCTTCTACAATGAGCAGTTCTTC	CASSMPEGISFYNEQFF
TRBV6-1	NA	TRBJ1-2	NA	TGTGCCAGCAGCGGAACGACCGCATATGGCTACACCTTC	CASSGTTAYGYTF
TRBV11-2	TRBD1	TRBJ1-4	NA	TGTGCCAGCAGCCGGGACAGGGCAAGTGAAAAACTGTTTTTT	CASSRDRASEKLFF
TRBV7-8	TRBD2	TRBJ2-3	NA	TGTGCCAGCAGCTTCTGGACTAGCGGATACGGGCCAGATACGCAGTATTTT	CASSFWTSGYGPDTQYF
TRBV30	TRBD1	TRBJ2-3	once	TGTGCCTGGAGGACAGGGGGAAAAACCGATACGCAGTATTTT	CAWRTGGKTDTQYF
TRBV30	NA	TRBJ2-5	NA	TGTGCCTGGAGTTCCCACTTAACGGTAGAGACCCAGTACTTC	CAWSSHLTVETQYF
TRBV30	NA	TRBJ1-1	NA	TGTGCCCGAGAGACTCCTGGGGGAGCTTTCTTT	CARETPGGAFF